The TCR beta chain under discussion was sequenced for a study of spatial heterogeneity in lung cancer. Time point in this sample: sample taken at primary tumor resection. The authors sequenced whole RNA from tumor, nontumor lung or frozen PBMC without sorting. This clonotype is deemed medium-sized. A single record per CDR3 protein comes from TCRdb applying MiXCR to the 5' RACE reads. The data show about 60,000 distinct CDR3 sequences, 8% to 9% seen once. The V gene's germline CDR1 is MDHEN and CDR2 SYDVKM. The CDR3 totals 16 residues. The V end was cut by 8 bases, the J end by 5 bases, with 24 bases between.

Sequenced here: PBMCs, sampled at surgery. V usage is TRBV28 and J usage is TRBJ2-5; possibly TRBD1 or TRBD2 for D (5 bases each). This clonotype was sampled from a female donor with early-stage non-small cell lung cancer. The CDR3 loop reads CASPPRGAGNKETQYF. CDR3 coding DNA: TGTGCCAGCCCCCCGAGAGGGGCAGGGAATAAGGAGACCCAGTACTTC.